Below are 12 T cell receptor beta chains sequenced from a single sample in a study of blood T cell repertoires in COVID-19. Sequencing was performed with immunoSEQ multiplex PCR; in TCRdb, only in-frame clones are kept and a portion is missing. The data hold 200,000 to 250,000 clones, with roughly nine tenths observed a single time. The sequenced material came from peripheral blood. These receptors came from a man aged 70-80 years with acute or convalescent COVID-19.

The chain recombines TRBV6-1 with TRBJ1-5; D gene uncertain. Between the trimmed V and J ends, which lost 1 base and 6 bases, there was a span of 10 bases. The CDR3 has 14 amino acids. Germline V gives CDR1 MNHNS, CDR2 SASEGT. CDR3 residues: CASSEEGEGQPQHF. The DNA of the CDR3 is TGTGCCAGCAGTGAAGAGGGAGAGGGTCAGCCCCAGCATTTT.

The genes are TRBV5-4 and TRBJ1-2, with a weak D call TRBD1 (6 bases). This CDR3 has 11 amino acids. Germline CDR1 reads SGHNT; CDR2 reads YYREEE (reference sequence). Trimming removed 2 bases at V and 7 bases at J, with 6 bases between. CDR3 DNA sequence: TGTGCCAGCAGCTTCAGGGGTGGCTACACCTTC. This codes for CASSFRGGYTF.

The chain joins TRBV23-1 to TRBJ2-3; 7 bases line up with TRBD2. TRBV23-1 is annotated as an ORF whose role is uncertain. With 4 bases clipped from V and 3 bases from J, the junction kept 19 bases outside the gene matches. The CDR3 totals 19 residues. The CDR3 region has the DNA TGCGCCAGCAGTCCCTCCGACGGGGGGATGGTCCCTACGACAGATACGCAGTATTTT. Its translation is CASSPSDGGMVPTTDTQYF.

Here the CDR3 reads CARGTVNTEAFF. The CDR3 DNA reads TGTGCCAGGGGGACAGTGAACACTGAAGCTTTCTTT. The chain carries TRBV30 and TRBJ1-1, with 7 nucleotides matching TRBD1. With 8 bases clipped from V and 0 bases from J, the junction kept 3 bases outside the gene matches. The CDR3 has 12 amino acids. CDR1 GTSNPN and CDR2 SVGIG come from the germline V gene (reference sequence).

The CDR3 DNA sequence: TGTGCCAGCAGCTTGGACTCAGGGGGCTTTGGTACCGGGGAGCTGTTTTTT. It is translated as CASSLDSGGFGTGELFF. The V and J genes are TRBV5-8 and TRBJ2-2, with 8 nucleotides matching TRBD1. This CDR3 is 17 amino acids long. Germline CDR1 reads SGHTS; CDR2 reads YDEGEE. After removal of 0 bases from V and 5 bases from J, the junction contained 9 bases not matched to a gene. Variable domain in full (rest from reference TRBV5-8 and TRBJ2-2): EAGVTQSPTHLIKTRGQQATLRCSPISGHTSVYWYQQALGLGLQFLLWYDEGEERNRGNFPPRFSGRQFPNYSSELNVNALELEDSALYLCASSLDSGGFGTGELFFGEGSRLTVL.

The chain couples TRBV5-1 to TRBJ1-5, with TRBD1 matching 7 bases. V lost 2 bases, J lost 6 bases, and 2 bases stayed unmatched. Looked up from germline, CDR1 is SGHRS and CDR2 is YFSETQ. The CDR3 loop spans 13 amino acids. In DNA form, the CDR3 reads TGCGCCAGCAGCTTCCAGGGGGGTCAGCCCCAGCATTTT. The encoded protein is CASSFQGGQPQHF. Together with reference TRBV5-1 and TRBJ1-5, the CDR3 gives the full variable domain: KAGVTQTPRYLIKTRGQQVTLSCSPISGHRSVSWYQQTPGQGLQFLFEYFSETQRNKGNFPGRFSGRQFSNSRSEMNVSTLELGDSALYLCASSFQGGQPQHFGDGTRLSIL.

This chain uses TRBV7-3 with TRBJ1-3, with TRBD1 matching over 7 bases. Germline values: CDR1 SGHTA, CDR2 FQGTGA. V gave up 5 bases and J gave up 3 bases; unmatched junction bases: 7. There are 15 residues in the CDR3. The CDR3 DNA follows: TGTGCCAGCAGCATAGCCGGGACAGTTGGAAACACCATATATTTT. This translates into CASSIAGTVGNTIYF.

This chain links TRBV9 with TRBJ2-2, with a possible D match to TRBD1 (5 bases). CDR3 size: 15 residues. In germline, CDR1 is SGDLS, CDR2 YYNGEE. V was trimmed by 4 bases and J by 0 bases, leaving 10 bases between them. The CDR3 nucleotides are TGTGCCAGCAGCCCCAGGGCGGCGAACACCGGGGAGCTGTTTTTT. This encodes CASSPRAANTGELFF.

The chain links TRBV27 to TRBJ1-5, with 12 positions matching TRBD1. This CDR3 is built from 15 residues. Germline V lookup: CDR1 MNHEY, CDR2 SMNVEV (reference sequence). Trimming at V came to 6 bases and at J to 7 bases, leaving 7 bases not matched to a gene. CDR3 coding DNA: TGTGCCAGCAGCCGGGGACAGGGGGCGGAGCAGCCCCAGCATTTT. Translating it yields CASSRGQGAEQPQHF.

The V call is TRBV11-3, the J call TRBJ2-1; 8 nucleotides match TRBD2. This CDR3 has 15 amino acids. Germline CDR1 SGHNT, CDR2 YENEEA. J was trimmed by 6 bases and V by 5 bases; bases with no gene match: 9. CDR3 DNA sequence: TGTGCCAGCAGCCCCAACGGGAGGGTGGCCAATGAGCAGTTCTTC. Translating it yields CASSPNGRVANEQFF.

CDR3 protein: CASSPTSTYNEQFF. As DNA, the CDR3 is TGTGCCAGCTCACCGACAAGCACCTACAATGAGCAGTTCTTC. This rearrangement joins TRBV18 to TRBJ2-1, with unresolved D. Germline CDR1 reads KGHSH; CDR2 reads LQKENI. The CDR3 loop spans 14 amino acids. Trimming stripped 3 bases from V and 2 bases from J, with 8 bases between.

In its sample, this clone was seen once. The V gene is TRBV19, the J gene TRBJ2-1, with D tentatively TRBD2 (6 bases). Trimming shortened V by 11 bases and J by 5 bases, and 16 bases separated the two germline ends. Germline CDR1 is LNHDA and CDR2 is SQIVND (reference sequence). The CDR3 runs 13 residues. The CDR3 reads CAVGAGRDNEQFF. The CDR3 coding sequence is TGTGCCGTAGGGGCGGGGCGGGACAATGAGCAGTTCTTC.